The clone carrying this T cell receptor (beta chain) was picked up many times. The antigen is undetermined. TCR cDNA, made by 5'RACE template switching, carried an added universal primer site and UMIs. MiXCR, run by TCRdb on the 5' RACE reads, gives a single entry per CDR3 protein. The sample shows about 68,000 distinct CDR3 sequences, about 7% of them seen only once. This record comes from a study of T cells after yellow fever vaccination. In the study overall: Fractions with few cells were prepared using SMART-Seq v4 Ultra Low Input.

Study-wide results and caveats: Only a minor proportion of clonotypes was detected across both CD4 and CD8 compartments. Most clones from primary vaccination were detected again post-booster (about 96% CD4, around 88% CD8).

Germline-derived CDR1 and CDR2 are SQVTM and ANQGSEA. V gave up 7 bases and J gave up 2 bases, with 7 bases separating them. The CDR3 sequence is 11 residues long. The sample was CD8+ T cells sorted from PBMCs, taken about 41 days after the first yellow fever vaccination. This TCR came from a young man who received the YFV17D yellow fever vaccine. V is TRBV29-1 and J is TRBJ2-3; D not certain. The CDR3 region is CSAHLTDTQYF. The DNA for the CDR3 is TGCAGCGCCCATCTCACAGATACGCAGTATTTT.